The 16 T cell receptor beta chains in this list originate from one sample, sequenced in a study of blood T cells in healthy people across ages. Together with a sample-barcoded 5' primer, a J-beta primer mix was included in a second PCR lasting about 7 to 11 cycles. Using its own MiXCR run on the 5' RACE reads, TCRdb lists one record per CDR3 protein. The repertoire holds approximately 780,000 distinct CDR3 sequences, with approximately 24% as singletons. This sample was shared with a second study, whose subject was T cells of mothers and their children.

Input material: blood. The receptors originated from a boy aged 5-17 years in good health.

This rearrangement joins TRBV28 to TRBJ1-4; the D gene is possibly TRBD1 (5 bases). From germline, CDR1 is MDHEN and CDR2 SYDVKM. CDR3 size: 15 residues. V dropped 6 bases and J dropped 8 bases, with 19 bases sitting between them. The CDR3 sequence is CASSPGAGQVEKLFF. The CDR3 DNA reads as TGTGCCAGCAGCCCCGGGGCAGGGCAAGTCGAAAAACTGTTTTTT.

The V gene is TRBV7-9, the J gene TRBJ1-6, with 7 bases lining up with TRBD1. The V segment lost 5 bases and the J segment 9 bases; nucleotides outside the gene matches: 7. The CDR3 length is 14 residues. Germline V gene lookup returns CDR1 SEHNR and CDR2 FQNEAQ (reference sequence). The CDR3 coding sequence is TGTGCCAGCAGCGACAGACAGGGAGGTTCACCCCTCCACTTT. Protein: CASSDRQGGSPLHF. Together with reference TRBV7-9 and TRBJ1-6, the CDR3 gives the full variable domain: DTGVSQNPRHKITKRGQNVTFRCDPISEHNRLYWYRQTLGQGPEFLTYFQNEAQLEKSRLLSDRFSAERPKGSFSTLEIQRTEQGDSAMYLCASSDRQGGSPLHFGNGTRLTVT.

This chain connects TRBV28 to TRBJ2-7; unclear D gene. The V gene lost 2 bases and the J gene lost 7 bases, with 15 bases spanning the gap. The CDR3 has 14 residues. The V gene's germline CDR1 is MDHEN and CDR2 SYDVKM. The CDR3 loop reads CASSLISRVGEQYF. As DNA, the CDR3 is TGTGCCAGCAGTTTAATTTCAAGGGTGGGGGAGCAGTACTTC.

V gene TRBV30 combines with J gene TRBJ2-2; 7 positions agree with TRBD2. Per the germline V gene, CDR1 is GTSNPN and CDR2 is SVGIG (reference sequence). CDR3 size: 17 residues. The junction had 15 bases not matched to a gene; V was cut back by 3 bases and J by 5 bases. CDR3 nucleotide sequence: TGTGCCTGGAGGGGGATTTCCGGGACTAACACTACCGGGGAGCTGTTTTTT. It encodes CAWRGISGTNTTGELFF. The full variable domain, its missing parts supplied by reference TRBV30 and TRBJ2-2, is SQTIHQWPATLVQPVGSPLSLECTVEGTSNPNLYWYRQAAGRGLQLLFYSVGIGQISSEVPQNLSASRPQDRQFILSSKKLLLSDSGFYLCAWRGISGTNTTGELFFGEGSRLTVL.

This clonotype was observed a handful of times. The chain joins TRBV6-6 to TRBJ2-2; the D gene could be TRBD1 or TRBD2 (5 bases each). Germline-derived CDR1 and CDR2 are MNHNY and SVGAGI (reference sequence). The CDR3 extends over 14 amino acids. V was cut by 4 bases and J by 1 base, with 7 bases left in between. This CDR3 reads CASSWDGNTGELFF. DNA of the CDR3: TGTGCCAGCAGTTGGGACGGGAACACCGGGGAGCTGTTTTTT.

The chain couples TRBV6-7 to TRBJ2-1; perhaps TRBD2 as D (6 bases). TRBV6-7 carries the ORF label, with uncertain function. The CDR3 consists of 18 residues. Trimming removed 8 bases from V and 2 bases from J, with 25 bases in between. The CDR3, as DNA: TGTGCCAGCGGGAGTGGGCTTACGGGACTTCCTACCTACAATGAGCAGTTCTTC. This codes for CASGSGLTGLPTYNEQFF.

J is TRBJ2-5 and V is TRBV7-2, with TRBD2 matching 9 bases. CDR1 is SGHTA and CDR2 is FQGNSA in the germline V gene. V dropped 5 bases and J dropped 3; count of bases not matched to a gene: 10. CDR3 size: 16 residues. The CDR3 sequence is CASSQRPSGAKETQYF. The CDR3 region has the DNA TGTGCCAGCAGCCAACGTCCTAGCGGGGCCAAAGAGACCCAGTACTTC.

This sequence joins TRBV12-3 or TRBV12-4 and TRBJ2-1; D might be TRBD2 (7 bases). The CDR3 totals 15 residues. Trimming removed 7 bases from V and 3 bases from J, with 16 bases in between. The chain's CDR3 is CASTNTGGVYNEQFF. In DNA form, the CDR3 reads TGTGCCAGCACCAATACGGGGGGCGTCTACAATGAGCAGTTCTTC.

There are many counts of this clonotype. The chain is built from TRBV6-1 and TRBJ2-4; D not certain. V lost 6 bases, J lost 3 bases, and 6 bases lay in between. Looked up from germline, CDR1 is MNHNS and CDR2 is SASEGT. The CDR3 length is 12 residues. Here the CDR3 reads CASRGGKNIQYF. The CDR3 DNA follows: TGTGCCAGCAGGGGTGGCAAAAACATTCAGTACTTC.

The J gene is TRBJ1-5, the V gene TRBV12-3 or TRBV12-4, with D perhaps matching TRBD1 (6 bases). Trimming cost V 5 bases and J 4 bases, with 15 bases left between them. The CDR3 sequence is 15 residues long. The CDR3: CASSTLTGQNQPQHF. CDR3 in DNA: TGTGCCAGCAGTACCCTCACGGGACAAAATCAGCCCCAGCATTTT.

V and J are TRBV9 and TRBJ1-2, with TRBD1 identical over 7 bases. Germline values: CDR1 SGDLS, CDR2 YYNGEE. This CDR3 is 14 amino acids long. Losses at the gene ends were 3 bases for V and 0 bases for J; bases not matched to a gene: 2. The CDR3 DNA follows: TGTGCCAGCAGCGCTGGACAGGCTAACTATGGCTACACCTTC. Translation gives CASSAGQANYGYTF.

This clonotype turned up a few times. The chain couples TRBV14 to TRBJ2-5, with 8 positions matching TRBD2. Per germline, CDR1 SGHDN and CDR2 FVKESK. This CDR3 has 16 residues. V was clipped by 2 bases and J by 5 bases; unmatched bases: 10. CDR3 residues: CASSQQAGALHETQYF. As DNA, the CDR3 is TGTGCCAGCAGCCAACAAGCGGGGGCCCTACATGAGACCCAGTACTTC.

The chain employs TRBV2 and TRBJ1-5; the D is unclear. CDR3 length: 14 amino acids. The germline V gene encodes CDR1 SNHLY and CDR2 FYNNEI. The germline V and J ends were trimmed by 1 base and 5 bases, with 9 bases remaining between them. The CDR3 coding sequence is TGTGCCAGCAGTGAAGGGACGGTTTATCAGCCCCAGCATTTT. It yields the protein CASSEGTVYQPQHF.

This chain connects TRBV29-1 to TRBJ2-3, with D hard to call. Looked up from germline, CDR1 is SQVTM and CDR2 is ANQGSEA. CDR3 length: 13 amino acids. Trimming stripped 6 bases from V and 8 bases from J, with 18 bases between. The CDR3 DNA reads TGCAGCGTCACTTCAAGACTTTTAGTTACGCAGTATTTT. Translation gives CSVTSRLLVTQYF.

The chain links TRBV27 to TRBJ1-4; perhaps TRBD1 as D (6 bases). The CDR3 runs to 15 residues. Germline CDR1 is MNHEY and CDR2 is SMNVEV (reference sequence). Trimming took 6 bases from V and 1 from J, leaving 12 bases between them. The CDR3, as DNA: TGTGCCAGCAGACCGTACAGGGAAACTAATGAAAAACTGTTTTTT. Its translation is CASRPYRETNEKLFF.

The V gene is TRBV9, the J gene TRBJ2-1; D remains unclear. Trimming pared 0 bases from V and 5 bases from J, leaving 6 bases between. This CDR3 region has 13 residues. Germline V lookup: CDR1 SGDLS, CDR2 YYNGEE. CDR3: CASSVVGHNEQFF. The CDR3 nucleotides read TGTGCCAGCAGCGTAGTGGGCCACAATGAGCAGTTCTTC. Full variable domain (remainder filled in from reference TRBV9 and TRBJ2-1): DSGVTQTPKHLITATGQRVTLRCSPRSGDLSVYWYQQSLDQGLQFLIQYYNGEERAKGNILERFSAQQFPDLHSELNLSSLELGDSALYFCASSVVGHNEQFFGPGTRLTVL.